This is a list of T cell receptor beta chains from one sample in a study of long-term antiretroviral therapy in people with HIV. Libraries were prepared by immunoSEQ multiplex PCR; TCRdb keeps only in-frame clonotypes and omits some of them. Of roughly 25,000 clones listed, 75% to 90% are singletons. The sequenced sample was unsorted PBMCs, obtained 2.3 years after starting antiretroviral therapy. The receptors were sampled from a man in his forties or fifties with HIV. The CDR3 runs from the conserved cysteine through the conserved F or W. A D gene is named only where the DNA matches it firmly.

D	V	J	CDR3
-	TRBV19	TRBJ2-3	CASSIRVLRVGDTQYF
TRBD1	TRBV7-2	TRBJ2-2	CASSFNRDRGYAGELFF
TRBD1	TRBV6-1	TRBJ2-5	CASSGDSSQETQYF
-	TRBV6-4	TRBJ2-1	CASSGATVPNEQFF
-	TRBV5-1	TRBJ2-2	CASSLDLGGTGELFF
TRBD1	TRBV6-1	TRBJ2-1	CASRKDRGHYNEQFF
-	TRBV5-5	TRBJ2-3	CASSFDRMGQYF
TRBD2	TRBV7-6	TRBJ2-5	CASSLGYGVSGSWETQYF
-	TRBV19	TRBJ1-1	CASSIGGGPTEAFF
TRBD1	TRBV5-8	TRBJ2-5	CASSLGMAVGGQAQETQYF
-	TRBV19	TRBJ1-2	CASRKTMIYTF